The present T cell receptor (beta chain) was sequenced within a study of blood T cell repertoires in COVID-19. Study context: Specimens from acute and convalescent COVID-19 originated in the United States, Italy and Spain. PBMCs, B-cell-depleted T cells, or T cells provided the cDNA or gDNA that made up the material.

Authors' data handling: From reference gene primer amplification, estimates of nucleated cell counts were derived. Only in-frame clones appear in the TCRdb table, and some are missing; sequencing was by immunoSEQ multiplex PCR. From that table come the V and J calls and clone size; the DNA was used to work out D and trimming. The sample contains around 80,000 clones, around three quarters of which appear only once. The material sequenced was peripheral blood. The TCR was taken from a man aged 45 to 65 with active or convalescent COVID-19.

CDR3: CASGPGTGFNEQFF. CDR3 in DNA: TGTGCCAGCGGGCCCGGGACAGGGTTCAATGAGCAGTTCTTC. V usage is TRBV27 and J usage is TRBJ2-1; 9 bases are shared with TRBD1. V lost 8 bases, J lost 6 bases, and 8 bases stayed unmatched. Germline V gene sequence: CDR1 MNHEY, CDR2 SMNVEV (reference sequence). The CDR3 runs 14 residues.